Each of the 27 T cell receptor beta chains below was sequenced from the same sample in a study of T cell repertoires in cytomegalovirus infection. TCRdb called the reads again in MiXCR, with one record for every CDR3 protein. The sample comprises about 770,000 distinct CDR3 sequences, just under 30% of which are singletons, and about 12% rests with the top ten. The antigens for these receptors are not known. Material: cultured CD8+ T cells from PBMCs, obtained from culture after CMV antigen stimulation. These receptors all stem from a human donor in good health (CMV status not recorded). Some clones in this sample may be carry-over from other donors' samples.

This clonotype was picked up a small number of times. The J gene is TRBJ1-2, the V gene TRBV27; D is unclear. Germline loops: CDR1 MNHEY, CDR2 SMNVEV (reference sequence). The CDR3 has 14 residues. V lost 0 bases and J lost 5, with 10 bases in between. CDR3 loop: CASSLSKATYGYTF. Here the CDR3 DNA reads TGTGCCAGCAGTTTATCAAAGGCGACTTATGGCTACACCTTC.

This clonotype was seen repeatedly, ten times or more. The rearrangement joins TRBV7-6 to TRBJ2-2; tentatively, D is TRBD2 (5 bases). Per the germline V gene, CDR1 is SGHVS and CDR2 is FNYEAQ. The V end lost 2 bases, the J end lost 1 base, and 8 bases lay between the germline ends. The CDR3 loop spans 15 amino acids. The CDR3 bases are TGTGCCAGCAGCTTAAACGAGGGGAACACCGGGGAGCTGTTTTTT. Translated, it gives CASSLNEGNTGELFF.

CDR3 in amino acids: CSARPRDRGRIYEQYV. CDR3 bases: TGCAGTGCTCGCCCCCGGGACAGGGGTCGAATCTACGAGCAGTACGTC. The chain is built from TRBV20-1 and TRBJ2-7; the match to TRBD1 covers 10 bases. The V gene's germline CDR1 is DFQATT and CDR2 SNEGSKA (reference sequence). V trimming: 5 bases; J trimming: 3 bases; junction bases outside the gene matches: 13. The CDR3 spans 16 residues.

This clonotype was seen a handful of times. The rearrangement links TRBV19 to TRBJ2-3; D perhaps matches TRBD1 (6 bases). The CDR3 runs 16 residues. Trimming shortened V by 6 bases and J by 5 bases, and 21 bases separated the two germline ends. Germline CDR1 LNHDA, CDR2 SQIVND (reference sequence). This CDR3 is CASRPTRDIRLDTQYF. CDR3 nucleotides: TGTGCCAGTAGGCCTACTCGGGACATAAGATTAGATACGCAGTATTTT.

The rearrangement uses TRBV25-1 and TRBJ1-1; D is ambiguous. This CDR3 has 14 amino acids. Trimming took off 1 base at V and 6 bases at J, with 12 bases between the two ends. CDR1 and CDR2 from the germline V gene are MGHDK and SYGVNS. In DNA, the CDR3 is TGTGCCAGCAGTGAATGGCCGAGGGATTCTGAAGCTTTCTTT. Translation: CASSEWPRDSEAFF. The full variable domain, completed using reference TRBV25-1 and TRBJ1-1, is EADIYQTPRYLVIGTGKKITLECSQTMGHDKMYWYQQDPGMELHLIHYSYGVNSTEKGDLSSESTVSRIRTEHFPLTLESARPSHTSQYLCASSEWPRDSEAFFGQGTRLTVV.

CDR3 sequence reads: CASRGPKGRRTEAFF. DNA of the CDR3: TGTGCCAGCAGGGGCCCCAAAGGGAGGCGGACTGAAGCTTTCTTT. This chain joins TRBV2 and TRBJ1-1; D unclear. The CDR3 sequence is 15 residues long. Deletions cut 6 bases from V and 5 bases from J, with 19 bases between. Looked up from germline, CDR1 is SNHLY and CDR2 is FYNNEI.

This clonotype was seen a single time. CDR3 coding DNA: TGTGCCAGCAGCCTGATCAGTCACTCCGGTTATGGCTACACCTTC. This translates into CASSLISHSGYGYTF. The rearrangement uses TRBV27 and TRBJ1-2; D gene uncertain. With 6 bases removed from V and 5 bases from J, the gap between germline ends came to 19 bases. The CDR3 runs 15 residues. Per the germline V gene, CDR1 is MNHEY and CDR2 is SMNVEV (reference sequence).

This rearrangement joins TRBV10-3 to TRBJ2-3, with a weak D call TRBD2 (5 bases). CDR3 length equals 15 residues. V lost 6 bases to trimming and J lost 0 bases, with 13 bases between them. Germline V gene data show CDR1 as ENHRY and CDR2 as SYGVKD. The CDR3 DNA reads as TGTGCCATCAGGGTCGTCCGGGGAAGCACAGATACGCAGTATTTT. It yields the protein CAIRVVRGSTDTQYF.

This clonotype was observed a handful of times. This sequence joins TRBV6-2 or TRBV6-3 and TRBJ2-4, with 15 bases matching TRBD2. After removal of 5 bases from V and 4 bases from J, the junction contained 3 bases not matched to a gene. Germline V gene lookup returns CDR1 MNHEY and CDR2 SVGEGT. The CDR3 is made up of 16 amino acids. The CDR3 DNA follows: TGTGCCAGCAGTATTGGGACTAGCGGGGGGAAAAACATTCAGTACTTC. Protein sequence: CASSIGTSGGKNIQYF.

Here the CDR3 reads CASSSSTVLQETQYF. The DNA for the CDR3 is TGTGCCAGCAGCTCCTCTACTGTCCTCCAAGAGACCCAGTACTTC. This chain links TRBV5-6 with TRBJ2-5; D unresolved. Trimming pared 3 bases from V and 1 base from J, leaving 13 bases between. Germline CDR1 and CDR2: SGHDT and YYEEEE. The CDR3 is 15 residues long.

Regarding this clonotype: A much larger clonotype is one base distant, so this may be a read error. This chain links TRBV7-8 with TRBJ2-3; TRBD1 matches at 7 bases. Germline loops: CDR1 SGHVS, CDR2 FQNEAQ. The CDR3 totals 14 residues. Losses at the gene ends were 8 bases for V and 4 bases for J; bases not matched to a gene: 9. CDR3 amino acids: CASCQRQGPDTQYF. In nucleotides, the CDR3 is TGTGCCAGCTGCCAGAGACAGGGCCCAGATACGCAGTATTTT.

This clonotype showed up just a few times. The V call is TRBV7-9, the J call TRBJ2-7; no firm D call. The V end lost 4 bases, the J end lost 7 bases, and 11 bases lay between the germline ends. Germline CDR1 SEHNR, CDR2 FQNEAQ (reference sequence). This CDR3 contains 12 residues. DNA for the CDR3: TGTGCCAGCAGCTCCAACCCCAAAGAGCAGTACTTC. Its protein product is CASSSNPKEQYF. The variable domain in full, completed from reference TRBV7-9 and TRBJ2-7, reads DTGVSQNPRHKITKRGQNVTFRCDPISEHNRLYWYRQTLGQGPEFLTYFQNEAQLEKSRLLSDRFSAERPKGSFSTLEIQRTEQGDSAMYLCASSSNPKEQYFGPGTRLTVT.

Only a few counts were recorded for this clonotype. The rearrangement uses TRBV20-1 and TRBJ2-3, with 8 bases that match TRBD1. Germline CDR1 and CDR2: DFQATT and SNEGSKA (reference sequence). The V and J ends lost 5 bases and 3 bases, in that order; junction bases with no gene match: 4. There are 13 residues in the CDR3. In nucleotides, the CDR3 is TGCAGTGCTTTCGGACAGGGAACAGATACGCAGTATTTT. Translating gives CSAFGQGTDTQYF.

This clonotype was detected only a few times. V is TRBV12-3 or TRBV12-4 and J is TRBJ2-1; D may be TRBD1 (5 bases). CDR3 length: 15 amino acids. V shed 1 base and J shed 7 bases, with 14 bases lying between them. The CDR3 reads CASSLGREKRNEQFF. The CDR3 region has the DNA TGTGCCAGCAGTTTAGGCAGGGAAAAGAGGAATGAGCAGTTCTTC.

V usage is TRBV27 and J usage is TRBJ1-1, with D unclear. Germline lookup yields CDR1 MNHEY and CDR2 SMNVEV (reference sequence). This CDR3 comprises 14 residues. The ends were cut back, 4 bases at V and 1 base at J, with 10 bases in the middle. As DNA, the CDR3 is TGTGCCAGCAGTTCCCGGAGCTGGAACACTGAAGCTTTCTTT. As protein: CASSSRSWNTEAFF.

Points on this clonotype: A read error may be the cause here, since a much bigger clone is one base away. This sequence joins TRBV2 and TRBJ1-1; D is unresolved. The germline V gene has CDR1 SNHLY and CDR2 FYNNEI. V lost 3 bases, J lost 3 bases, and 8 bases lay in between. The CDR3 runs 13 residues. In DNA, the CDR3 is TGTGCCAGCAGTGATGAGGGTTACACTGAAGCTTTCTTT. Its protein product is CASSDEGYTEAFF.

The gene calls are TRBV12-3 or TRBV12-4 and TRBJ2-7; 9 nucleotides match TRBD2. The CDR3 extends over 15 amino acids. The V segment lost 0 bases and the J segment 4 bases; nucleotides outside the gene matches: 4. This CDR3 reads CASSLAPSGVYEQYF. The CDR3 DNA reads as TGTGCCAGCAGTTTAGCGCCTAGCGGGGTATACGAGCAGTACTTC.

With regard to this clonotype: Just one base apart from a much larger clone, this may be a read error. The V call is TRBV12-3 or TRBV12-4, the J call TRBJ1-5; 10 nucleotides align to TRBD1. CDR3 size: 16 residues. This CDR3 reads CVSSSTRDRGNQPQHF. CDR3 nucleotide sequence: TGTGTCAGCAGCTCCACACGGGACAGGGGAAATCAGCCCCAGCATTTT.

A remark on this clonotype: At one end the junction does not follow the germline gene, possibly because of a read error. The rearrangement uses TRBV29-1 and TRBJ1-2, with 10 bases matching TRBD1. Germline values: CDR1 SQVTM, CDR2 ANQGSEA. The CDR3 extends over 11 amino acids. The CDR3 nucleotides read TGCAGCGTTGGATTGGGACAGGGGTTGGACTTC. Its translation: CSVGLGQGLDF.

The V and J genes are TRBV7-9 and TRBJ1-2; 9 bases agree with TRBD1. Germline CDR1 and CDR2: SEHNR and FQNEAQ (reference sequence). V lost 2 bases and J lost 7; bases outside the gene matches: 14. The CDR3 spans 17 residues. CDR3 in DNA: TGTGCCAGCAGCTTACCTAGTATGACCGGGACAGGGTTTGGCTACACCTTC. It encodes CASSLPSMTGTGFGYTF. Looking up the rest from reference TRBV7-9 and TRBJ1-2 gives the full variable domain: DTGVSQNPRHKITKRGQNVTFRCDPISEHNRLYWYRQTLGQGPEFLTYFQNEAQLEKSRLLSDRFSAERPKGSFSTLEIQRTEQGDSAMYLCASSLPSMTGTGFGYTFGSGTRLTVV.

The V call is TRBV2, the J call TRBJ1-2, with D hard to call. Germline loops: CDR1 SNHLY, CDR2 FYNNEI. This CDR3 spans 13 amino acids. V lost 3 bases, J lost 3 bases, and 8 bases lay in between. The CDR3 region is CASSEADYYGYTF. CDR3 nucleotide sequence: TGTGCCAGCAGTGAGGCGGACTACTATGGCTACACCTTC.

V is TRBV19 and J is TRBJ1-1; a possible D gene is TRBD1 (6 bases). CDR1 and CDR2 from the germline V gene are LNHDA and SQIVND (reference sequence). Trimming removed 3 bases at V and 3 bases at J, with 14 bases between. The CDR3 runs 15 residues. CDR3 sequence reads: CASSMDPQGYTEAFF. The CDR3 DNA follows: TGTGCCAGTAGTATGGACCCTCAGGGGTACACTGAAGCTTTCTTT.

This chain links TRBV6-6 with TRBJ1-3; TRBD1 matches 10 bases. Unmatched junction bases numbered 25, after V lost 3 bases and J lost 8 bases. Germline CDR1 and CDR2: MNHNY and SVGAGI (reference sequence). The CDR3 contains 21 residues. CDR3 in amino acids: CASSYSTGGFFRTSTYDTIYF. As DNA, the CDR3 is TGTGCCAGCAGTTATTCGACAGGGGGCTTTTTCCGTACGTCCACGTACGACACCATATATTTT.

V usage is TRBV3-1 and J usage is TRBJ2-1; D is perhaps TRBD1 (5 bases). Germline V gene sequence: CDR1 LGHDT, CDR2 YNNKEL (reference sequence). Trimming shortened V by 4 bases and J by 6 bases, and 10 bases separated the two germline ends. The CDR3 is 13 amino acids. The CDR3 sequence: CASSRGHSNEQFF. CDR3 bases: TGTGCCAGCAGCCGAGGACACTCCAATGAGCAGTTCTTC.

The CDR3 nucleotides are TGCGCCAGCAAGGTAGGGTGGGGGACTGAAGCTTTCTTT. Amino acids: CASKVGWGTEAFF. J is TRBJ1-1 and V is TRBV5-1; possibly TRBD1 for D (5 bases). Germline V gene sequence: CDR1 SGHRS, CDR2 YFSETQ. The ends were cut back, 6 bases at V and 5 bases at J, with 14 bases in the middle. This CDR3 comprises 13 residues.

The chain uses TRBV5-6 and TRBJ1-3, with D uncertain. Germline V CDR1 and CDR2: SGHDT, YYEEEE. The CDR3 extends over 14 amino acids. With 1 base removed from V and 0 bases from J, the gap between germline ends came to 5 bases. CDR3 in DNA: TGTGCCAGCAGCTTGTTGCCCTCTGGAAACACCATATATTTT. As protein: CASSLLPSGNTIYF.

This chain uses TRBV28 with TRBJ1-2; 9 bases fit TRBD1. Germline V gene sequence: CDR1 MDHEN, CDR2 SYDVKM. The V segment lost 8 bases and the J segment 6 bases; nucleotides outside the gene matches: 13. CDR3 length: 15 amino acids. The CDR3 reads CASGLRQGDQDGYTF. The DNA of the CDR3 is TGTGCCAGCGGGCTTCGACAGGGGGATCAGGATGGCTACACCTTC.